Each of the 22 T cell receptor beta chains below was sequenced from the same sample in a study of technical replicates of blood from a few donors (dated by TCRdb to between 2016 and 2019). The library was produced with the immunoSEQ multiplex PCR assay. Drawn from immuneACCESS, this table holds only the in-frame rearrangements with V and J called that TCRdb kept. Clones are partly lost; checked studies trace under half to an unresolved V gene and leave the rest unexplained. The sample table holds just under 45,000 clones, of which around 97% were seen once. 0.35% to 0.45% of the sample rests with the top ten. Input material: T cells isolated from PBMCs. These receptors all come from a human donor in good health.

V is TRBV4-1 and J is TRBJ1-2; a weak D match, TRBD1 (6 bases). Per the germline V gene, CDR1 is MGHRA and CDR2 is YSYEKL. The CDR3 extends over 15 amino acids. V was cut by 5 bases and J by 0 bases, with 13 bases left in between. The CDR3 reads CASSFRDNANYGYTF. CDR3 nucleotide sequence: TGCGCCAGCAGCTTCCGGGACAACGCTAACTATGGCTACACCTTC.

This clone was found once. This chain uses TRBV6-6 with TRBJ1-5; D not certain. The CDR3 totals 14 residues. Deletions cut 11 bases from V and 3 bases from J, with 17 bases between. The germline CDR1 and CDR2 sequences are MNHNY and SVGAGI (reference sequence). The CDR3 reads CAAGRGVNNQPQHF. CDR3 DNA: TGTGCCGCAGGTCGGGGAGTTAACAATCAGCCCCAGCATTTT.

The chain uses TRBV6-1 and TRBJ2-1; D is possibly TRBD2 (5 bases). Germline lookup yields CDR1 MNHNS and CDR2 SASEGT. V shed 6 bases and J shed 6 bases, with 9 bases lying between them. The CDR3 has 12 amino acids. CDR3 bases: TGTGCCAGCAGAGAGGGTCTCAATGAGCAGTTCTTC. Its protein is CASREGLNEQFF.

This chain joins TRBV29-1 and TRBJ1-1; D not certain. The CDR3 is 12 amino acids. The ends were cut back, 5 bases at V and 7 bases at J, with 14 bases in the middle. From germline, CDR1 is SQVTM and CDR2 ANQGSEA. Written as DNA, the CDR3 is TGCAGCGTTCGTGGGGAGGGCTTTGAAGCTTTCTTT. Protein sequence: CSVRGEGFEAFF.

The chain combines TRBV9 with TRBJ2-7; 10 bases fit TRBD2. J was trimmed by 4 bases and V by 4 bases; bases with no gene match: 8. CDR3 length equals 15 residues. Germline V gene data show CDR1 as SGDLS and CDR2 as YYNGEE. CDR3 loop: CASSSSGTSVYEQYF. The CDR3 nucleotides are TGTGCCAGCAGCTCCTCCGGGACTAGCGTTTACGAGCAGTACTTC.

This chain connects TRBV30 to TRBJ2-1, with 10 bases identical to TRBD2. The V gene's germline CDR1 is GTSNPN and CDR2 SVGIG (reference sequence). The CDR3 length is 14 residues. V lost 2 bases to trimming and J lost 5 bases; unmatched junction nucleotides: 3. Here the CDR3 DNA reads TGTGCCTGGAGTAAAGGACTAGCGGACAATGAGCAGTTCTTC. Translating it yields CAWSKGLADNEQFF.

CDR3 DNA: TGCGCCAGCAGTGATGAGGGGGCGGGAAACACCATATATTTT. It encodes CASSDEGAGNTIYF. This rearrangement joins TRBV10-2 to TRBJ1-3, with 7 bases aligning to TRBD1. With V trimmed by 3 bases and J by 4 bases, 3 bases remained unmatched. The CDR3 length is 14 residues. Germline-derived CDR1 and CDR2 are WSHSY and SAAADI.

This sequence joins TRBV6-1 and TRBJ1-5; D not certain. The CDR3 is 16 residues long. Germline CDR1 is MNHNS and CDR2 is SASEGT. Deletions cut 2 bases from V and 5 bases from J, with 16 bases between. The CDR3 protein is CASSEFSRDIYQPQHF. CDR3 sequence (DNA): TGTGCCAGCAGTGAATTTTCCCGGGATATCTATCAGCCCCAGCATTTT.

In DNA, the CDR3 is TGTGCCAGCTCACCGGGACTTGAACGTGAAAAACTGTTTTTT. Amino acid sequence: CASSPGLEREKLFF. The chain uses TRBV18 and TRBJ1-4; D is possibly TRBD1 (5 bases). Trimming took 3 bases from V and 7 from J, leaving 12 bases between them. Germline CDR1 reads KGHSH; CDR2 reads LQKENI. This CDR3 contains 14 residues.

The gene calls are TRBV7-9 and TRBJ1-1; D is perhaps TRBD1 (5 bases). CDR3 length equals 16 residues. Germline V gene sequence: CDR1 SEHNR, CDR2 FQNEAQ (reference sequence). Trimming pared 3 bases from V and 3 bases from J, leaving 17 bases between. The CDR3: CASSFGVMGGDTEAFF. CDR3 nucleotide sequence: TGTGCCAGCAGCTTCGGCGTCATGGGAGGGGACACTGAAGCTTTCTTT.

J is TRBJ2-1 and V is TRBV13; 7 bases align to TRBD2. Germline CDR1 is PRHDT and CDR2 is FYEKMQ (reference sequence). V was clipped by 1 base and J by 4 bases; unmatched bases: 4. CDR3 length: 15 residues. The CDR3 nucleotides read TGTGCCAGCAGCTTAGAGGGGACTAAATACAATGAGCAGTTCTTC. It specifies CASSLEGTKYNEQFF. The full variable domain, with the rest looked up from reference TRBV13 and TRBJ2-1, is AAGVIQSPRHLIKEKRETATLKCYPIPRHDTVYWYQQGPGQDPQFLISFYEKMQSDKGSIPDRFSAQQFSDYHSELNMSSLELGDSALYFCASSLEGTKYNEQFFGPGTRLTVL.

The rearrangement links TRBV11-3 to TRBJ2-1, with D uncertain. The V gene lost 4 bases and the J gene lost 9 bases, with 7 bases spanning the gap. CDR1 is SGHNT, CDR2 YENEEA, per germline. This CDR3 region has 11 residues. The CDR3 DNA follows: TGTGCCAGCAGCTCCCGTAGTGAGCAGTTCTTC. Translated: CASSSRSEQFF.

V usage is TRBV5-4 and J usage is TRBJ1-2; the D gene is possibly TRBD1 (5 bases). The CDR3 length is 12 residues. From germline, CDR1 is SGHNT and CDR2 YYREEE (reference sequence). Trimming left V 0 bases short and J 7 bases short, with 7 bases between. CDR3 residues: CASSLEGAGYTF. CDR3 sequence (DNA): TGTGCCAGCAGCTTGGAAGGGGCTGGCTACACCTTC.

The rearrangement joins TRBV30 to TRBJ2-5; D gene ambiguous. Germline CDR1 reads GTSNPN; CDR2 reads SVGIG (reference sequence). Trimming shortened V by 0 bases and J by 2 bases, and 4 bases separated the two germline ends. CDR3 size: 12 residues. The CDR3 protein is CAWSVQQETQYF. In DNA, the CDR3 is TGTGCCTGGAGTGTGCAGCAAGAGACCCAGTACTTC.

This clone showed up just once. The V call is TRBV6-1, the J call TRBJ2-1, with 11 nucleotides matching TRBD2. Trimming at V came to 4 bases and at J to 12 bases, leaving 20 bases not matched to a gene. Per germline, CDR1 MNHNS and CDR2 SASEGT. This CDR3 has 18 amino acids. The CDR3 coding sequence is TGTGCCAGCAGTGTGACTCTAGATGGGGCTAGCGGGAGGCTCCCGCAGTTCTTC. Translated, it gives CASSVTLDGASGRLPQFF.

V usage is TRBV11-2 and J usage is TRBJ2-1; TRBD2 aligns across 10 bases. The CDR3 totals 14 residues. Trimming removed 5 bases from V and 9 bases from J; junction bases left unmatched: 7. CDR1 is SGHAT, CDR2 FQNNGV, per germline. CDR3 in DNA: TGTGCCAGCAGCGTCCTAGCGGGGGCGGGTGAGCAGTTCTTC. Its translation is CASSVLAGAGEQFF.

Here the CDR3 reads CASSPFGESNQPQHF. In DNA form, the CDR3 reads TGTGCCAGCTCACCATTCGGGGAGAGCAATCAGCCCCAGCATTTT. The chain has TRBV18 and TRBJ1-5; D ambiguous. Between the trimmed V and J ends, which lost 2 bases and 1 base, there was a span of 9 bases. Germline V gene data show CDR1 as KGHSH and CDR2 as LQKENI. The CDR3 totals 15 residues. The variable domain in full, completed from reference TRBV18 and TRBJ1-5, reads NAGVMQNPRHLVRRRGQEARLRCSPMKGHSHVYWYRQLPEEGLKFMVYLQKENIIDESGMPKERFSAEFPKEGPSILRIQQVVRGDSAAYFCASSPFGESNQPQHFGDGTRLSIL.

The chain uses TRBV5-1 and TRBJ2-1; TRBD2 matches 8 bases. The CDR3 is 18 amino acids. The germline gives CDR1 SGHRS, CDR2 YFSETQ. V dropped 5 bases and J dropped 7; count of bases not matched to a gene: 20. The CDR3 is CASRGVRAGGPGGNEQFF. The CDR3 nucleotides are TGCGCCAGCAGGGGGGTACGTGCGGGAGGCCCTGGGGGGAATGAGCAGTTCTTC. The whole variable domain, remainder taken from reference TRBV5-1 and TRBJ2-1, is KAGVTQTPRYLIKTRGQQVTLSCSPISGHRSVSWYQQTPGQGLQFLFEYFSETQRNKGNFPGRFSGRQFSNSRSEMNVSTLELGDSALYLCASRGVRAGGPGGNEQFFGPGTRLTVL.

This chain uses TRBV12-5 with TRBJ2-5; 7 bases agree with TRBD1. This CDR3 region has 14 residues. Germline CDR1 reads LGHNT; CDR2 reads FRNRAP. The ends lost 4 bases at V and 2 bases at J; junction bases unmatched: 4. CDR3 amino acids: CASGSGTEQETQYF. The CDR3 DNA reads TGTGCTAGTGGTTCAGGGACAGAGCAAGAGACCCAGTACTTC. Full variable domain (outside the CDR3, taken from reference TRBV12-5 and TRBJ2-5): DARVTQTPRHKVTEMGQEVTMRCQPILGHNTVFWYRQTMMQGLELLAYFRNRAPLDDSGMPKDRFSAEMPDATLATLKIQPSEPRDSAVYFCASGSGTEQETQYFGPGTRLLVL.

The chain couples TRBV28 to TRBJ2-7; 7 bases match TRBD1. Trimming cost V 2 bases and J 5 bases; bases outside gene matches: 9. Germline lookup yields CDR1 MDHEN and CDR2 SYDVKM. This CDR3 is built from 15 residues. CDR3 loop: CASSLLEGQIDEQYF. The CDR3 DNA is TGTGCCAGCAGTTTACTTGAGGGACAGATCGACGAGCAGTACTTC.

V gene TRBV9 combines with J gene TRBJ2-7; 13 positions match TRBD2. CDR1 is SGDLS, CDR2 YYNGEE, per germline. The trim removed 3 bases at V and 6 bases at J, leaving 3 bases unmatched. This CDR3 spans 14 amino acids. For the CDR3, the DNA is TGTGCCAGCAGCGAGGGGACTAGCGGGATCGAGCAGTACTTC. This codes for CASSEGTSGIEQYF.

This clone appeared a single time. The chain combines TRBV29-1 with TRBJ1-3; D unresolved. The V end was cut by 7 bases, the J end by 0 bases, with 13 bases between. Germline loops: CDR1 SQVTM, CDR2 ANQGSEA. The CDR3 contains 14 residues. As DNA, the CDR3 is TGCAGCGCTGTGTTCGGAGTCTCTGGAAACACCATATATTTT. This encodes CSAVFGVSGNTIYF.